This TCR beta chain was captured in a study of blood T cells in healthy people across ages. The authors ran a second PCR of 7 to 11 cycles using a sample-barcoded 5' primer and a J-beta primer mix. TCRdb passed the 5' RACE reads through MiXCR, listing each CDR3 protein once. Of about 750,000 distinct CDR3 sequences listed, roughly 50% are singletons. This clonotype was counted a few times. What it binds is not known. Per germline, CDR1 LNHDA and CDR2 SQIVND (reference sequence). The CDR3 is made up of 15 amino acids. Trimming removed 8 bases from V and 7 bases from J; junction bases left unmatched: 11. Study observations and caveats: Roughly linear age-related decline in beta diversity appeared, significant by age about 40.

V usage is TRBV19 and J usage is TRBJ1-2; 12 positions agree with TRBD1. Source material: blood. The TCR was taken from a man aged 80 or over in good health. CDR3 coding DNA: TGTGCCAGTTTCAGATCCGGGACAGGGGGCTTTGGCTACACCTTC. Its translation is CASFRSGTGGFGYTF.